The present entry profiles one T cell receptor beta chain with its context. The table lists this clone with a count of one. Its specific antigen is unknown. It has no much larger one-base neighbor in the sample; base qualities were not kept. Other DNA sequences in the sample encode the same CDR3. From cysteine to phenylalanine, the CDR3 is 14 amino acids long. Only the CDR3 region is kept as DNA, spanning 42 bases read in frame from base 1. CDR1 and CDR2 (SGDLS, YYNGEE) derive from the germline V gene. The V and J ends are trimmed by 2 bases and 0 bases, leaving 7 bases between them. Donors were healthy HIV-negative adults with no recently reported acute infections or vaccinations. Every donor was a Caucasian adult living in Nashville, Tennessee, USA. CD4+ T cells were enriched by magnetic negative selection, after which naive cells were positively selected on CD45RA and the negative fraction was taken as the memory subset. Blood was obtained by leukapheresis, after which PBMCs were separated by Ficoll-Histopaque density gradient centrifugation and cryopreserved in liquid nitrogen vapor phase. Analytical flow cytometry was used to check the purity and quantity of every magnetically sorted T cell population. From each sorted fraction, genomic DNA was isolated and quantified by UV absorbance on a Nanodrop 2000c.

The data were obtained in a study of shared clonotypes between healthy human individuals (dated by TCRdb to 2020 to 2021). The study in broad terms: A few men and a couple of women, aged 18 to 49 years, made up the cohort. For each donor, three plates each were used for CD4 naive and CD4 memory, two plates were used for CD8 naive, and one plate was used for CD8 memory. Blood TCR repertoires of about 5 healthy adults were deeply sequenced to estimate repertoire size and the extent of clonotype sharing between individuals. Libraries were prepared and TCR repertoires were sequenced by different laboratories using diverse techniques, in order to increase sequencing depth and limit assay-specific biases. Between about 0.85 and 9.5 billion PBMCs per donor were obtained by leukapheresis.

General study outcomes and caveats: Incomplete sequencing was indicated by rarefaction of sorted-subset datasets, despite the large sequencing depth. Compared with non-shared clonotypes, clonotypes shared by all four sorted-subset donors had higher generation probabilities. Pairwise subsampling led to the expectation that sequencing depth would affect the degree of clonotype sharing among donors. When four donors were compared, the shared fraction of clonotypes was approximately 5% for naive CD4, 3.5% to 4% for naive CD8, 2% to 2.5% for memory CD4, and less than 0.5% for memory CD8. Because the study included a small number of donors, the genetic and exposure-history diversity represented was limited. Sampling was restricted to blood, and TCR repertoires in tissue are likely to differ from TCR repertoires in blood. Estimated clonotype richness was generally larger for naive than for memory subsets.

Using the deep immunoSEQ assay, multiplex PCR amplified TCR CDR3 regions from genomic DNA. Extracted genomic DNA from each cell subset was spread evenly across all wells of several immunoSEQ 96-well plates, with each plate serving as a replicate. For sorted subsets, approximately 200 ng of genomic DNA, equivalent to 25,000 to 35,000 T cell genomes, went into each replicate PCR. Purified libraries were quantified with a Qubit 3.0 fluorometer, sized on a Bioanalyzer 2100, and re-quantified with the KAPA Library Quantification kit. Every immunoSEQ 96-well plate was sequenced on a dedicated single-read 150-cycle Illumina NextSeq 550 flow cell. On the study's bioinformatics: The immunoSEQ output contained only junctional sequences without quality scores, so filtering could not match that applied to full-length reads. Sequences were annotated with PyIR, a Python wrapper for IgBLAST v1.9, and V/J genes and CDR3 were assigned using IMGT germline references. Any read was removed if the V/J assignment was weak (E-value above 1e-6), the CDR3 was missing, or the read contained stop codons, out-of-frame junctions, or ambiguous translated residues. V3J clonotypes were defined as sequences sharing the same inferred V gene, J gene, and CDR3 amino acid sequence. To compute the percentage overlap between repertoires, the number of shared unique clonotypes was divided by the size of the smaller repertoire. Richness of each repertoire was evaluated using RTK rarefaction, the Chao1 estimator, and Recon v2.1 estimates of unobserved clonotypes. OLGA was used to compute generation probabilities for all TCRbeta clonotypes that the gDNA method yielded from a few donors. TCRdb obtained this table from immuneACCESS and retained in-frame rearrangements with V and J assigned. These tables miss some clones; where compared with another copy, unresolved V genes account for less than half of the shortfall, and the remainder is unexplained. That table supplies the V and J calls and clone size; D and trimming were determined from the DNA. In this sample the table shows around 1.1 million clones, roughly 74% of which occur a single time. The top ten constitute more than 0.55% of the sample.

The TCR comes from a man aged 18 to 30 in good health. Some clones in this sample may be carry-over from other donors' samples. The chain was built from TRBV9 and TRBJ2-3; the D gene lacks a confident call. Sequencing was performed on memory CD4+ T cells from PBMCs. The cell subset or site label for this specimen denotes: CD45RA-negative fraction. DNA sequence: TGTGCCAGCAGCGTCCTCCCTAGCACAGATACGCAGTATTTT. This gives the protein CASSVLPSTDTQYF.